The 7 T cell receptor beta chains below come from one sample, sequenced in a study of shared clonotypes between healthy human individuals. Repertoires were generated with immunoSEQ multiplex PCR, while TCRdb's copy carries only in-frame clones and drops some. The table has 2.3 million or so clones, over 85% seen once; the top ten hold 0.39%. Source material: naive CD4+ T cells from PBMCs. Subset here: CD45RA+ positively selected. These receptors were collected from a man younger than 35 in good health. Some clones in this sample may be carry-over from other donors' samples.

The chain is built from TRBV29-1 and TRBJ2-5; the D is unclear. CDR3 length: 11 amino acids. Germline values: CDR1 SQVTM, CDR2 ANQGSEA. V lost 7 bases, J lost 5 bases, and 11 bases lay in between. CDR3 region: CSDILGETQYF. The CDR3, as DNA: TGCAGCGACATCCTGGGGGAGACCCAGTACTTC.

The chain employs TRBV30 and TRBJ2-1; no clear D gene. The CDR3 consists of 11 residues. Deletions cut 0 bases from V and 13 bases from J, with 10 bases between. CDR1 and CDR2 from the germline V gene are GTSNPN and SVGIG (reference sequence). CDR3 nucleotides: TGTGCCTGGAGTGTAAATCGTAACCAGTTCTTC. Its protein is CAWSVNRNQFF.

This clone showed up just once. The V and J genes are TRBV18 and TRBJ1-2; 8 bases are a match to TRBD1. The CDR3 contains 15 residues. After removal of 0 bases from V and 4 bases from J, the junction contained 4 bases not matched to a gene. Germline V gene lookup returns CDR1 KGHSH and CDR2 LQKENI. The CDR3 here is CASSPPGQEGYGYTF. The CDR3 region has the DNA TGTGCCAGCTCACCACCGGGACAGGAGGGCTATGGCTACACCTTC.

This clone has a single count. This CDR3 is also generated by other DNA sequences in the sample. The CDR3 loop reads CASSLGTLTGELFF. The CDR3 bases are TGCGCCAGCAGCTTGGGGACTTTGACCGGGGAGCTGTTTTTT. The V call is TRBV5-1, the J call TRBJ2-2; TRBD2 is a possible D gene (5 bases). Trimming removed 0 bases from V and 5 bases from J, with 8 bases in between. The CDR3 sequence is 14 residues long. Germline V CDR1 and CDR2: SGHRS, YFSETQ. Drawing the rest from reference TRBV5-1 and TRBJ2-2, the complete variable domain is KAGVTQTPRYLIKTRGQQVTLSCSPISGHRSVSWYQQTPGQGLQFLFEYFSETQRNKGNFPGRFSGRQFSNSRSEMNVSTLELGDSALYLCASSLGTLTGELFFGEGSRLTVL.

The chain uses TRBV7-7 and TRBJ2-7; 11 nucleotides line up with TRBD2. The germline gives CDR1 SSHAT, CDR2 FNYEAQ (reference sequence). Unmatched junction bases numbered 3, after V lost 5 bases and J lost 3 bases. The CDR3 runs to 14 residues. The CDR3 DNA is TGTGCCAGCAGCGCAACTAGCGGGAGCTACGAGCAGTACTTC. Translation gives CASSATSGSYEQYF.

The chain links TRBV2 to TRBJ2-5; no definite D call. Germline CDR1 reads SNHLY; CDR2 reads FYNNEI. Trimming left V 2 bases short and J 5 bases short, with 15 bases between. The CDR3 has 15 amino acids. CDR3 bases: TGTGCCAGCAGTGAACAGAAGGGTTCGTGGGAGACCCAGTACTTC. It yields the protein CASSEQKGSWETQYF. Filled out from reference TRBV2 and TRBJ2-5, the complete variable domain reads EPEVTQTPSHQVTQMGQEVILRCVPISNHLYFYWYRQILGQKVEFLVSFYNNEISEKSEIFDDQFSVERPDGSNFTLKIRSTKLEDSAMYFCASSEQKGSWETQYFGPGTRLLVL.

The chain recombines TRBV7-9 with TRBJ2-5; 7 bases line up with TRBD2. The CDR3 runs 17 residues. The germline V gene has CDR1 SEHNR and CDR2 FQNEAQ (reference sequence). V lost 1 base to trimming and J lost 4 bases; unmatched junction nucleotides: 12. CDR3 sequence: CASSLGERGADRETQYF. The CDR3 DNA reads TGTGCCAGCAGCTTAGGAGAGCGGGGCGCGGATAGAGAGACCCAGTACTTC.